This T cell receptor (beta chain) was recovered during a study of blood T cell repertoires in COVID-19. The repertoire was sequenced with immunoSEQ multiplex PCR; TCRdb's copy has only in-frame clones and lacks some. This table has some 120,000 clones, 70% to 75% appearing once. Germline V gives CDR1 KGHSH, CDR2 LQKENI. After removal of 1 base from V and 4 bases from J, the junction contained 4 bases not matched to a gene. The CDR3 runs 15 residues. This clone was seen just once. Sequenced material: peripheral blood. The rearrangement uses TRBV18 and TRBJ1-1; TRBD1 matches 9 bases. The clonotype originates from a man of 80 years or more with COVID-19, enrolled during active disease. CDR3 sequence: CASSPLQGAGTEAFF. In nucleotides, the CDR3 is TGTGCCAGCTCACCACTACAGGGGGCGGGCACTGAAGCTTTCTTT. Full variable domain (remainder filled in from reference TRBV18 and TRBJ1-1): NAGVMQNPRHLVRRRGQEARLRCSPMKGHSHVYWYRQLPEEGLKFMVYLQKENIIDESGMPKERFSAEFPKEGPSILRIQQVVRGDSAAYFCASSPLQGAGTEAFFGQGTRLTVV.